Detailed here is one TCR beta chain. As yet, its antigen is unknown. This entry belongs to a study of CD4 T cells in relation to SARS-CoV-2 and coronaviruses. Whole-study context: PBMCs were cultured with antigen for roughly nine days before TCR beta sequencing.

V dropped 0 bases and J dropped 5 bases, with 10 bases sitting between them. The CDR3 has 13 residues. Germline CDR1 and CDR2: GTSNPN and SVGIG (reference sequence). Only in-frame clones appear in the TCRdb table, and some are missing; sequencing was by immunoSEQ multiplex PCR. The data contain about 22,000 clones, less than 75% of them singletons. Unexposed donor CD4+ T cells date from about 2010-2019, before the COVID-19 pandemic. Isolation of CD4+ T cells took place after less than 11 days in culture. Testing used SARS-CoV-2 S/N and four cold-coronavirus spikes on unexposed-donor CD4+ T cells, cells permitting.

Sequenced input: CD4+ T cells from PBMCs, cultured in vitro. V gene TRBV30 combines with J gene TRBJ1-2, with D maybe TRBD1 (5 bases). This TCR derives from a human donor in good health. The CDR3 DNA reads as TGTGCCTGGAGTGTACTGGGACTTTATGGCTACACCTTC. Protein: CAWSVLGLYGYTF.